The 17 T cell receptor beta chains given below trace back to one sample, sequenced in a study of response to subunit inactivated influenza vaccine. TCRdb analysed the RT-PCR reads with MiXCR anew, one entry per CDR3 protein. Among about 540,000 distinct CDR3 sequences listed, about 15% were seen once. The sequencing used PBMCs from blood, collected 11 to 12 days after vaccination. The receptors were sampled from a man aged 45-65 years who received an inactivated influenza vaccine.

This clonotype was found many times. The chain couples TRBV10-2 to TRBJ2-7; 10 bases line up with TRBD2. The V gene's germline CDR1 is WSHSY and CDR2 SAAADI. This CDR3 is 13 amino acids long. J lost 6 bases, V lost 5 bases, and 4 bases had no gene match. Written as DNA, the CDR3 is TGCGCCAGCAGTCCAAGGACTAGCGGCGAGCAGTACTTC. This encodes CASSPRTSGEQYF.

Here the CDR3 DNA reads TGTGCCAGCAGCCAAATCCCAGATACGCAGTATTTT. The encoded protein is CASSQIPDTQYF. The chain couples TRBV7-2 to TRBJ2-3; no clear D. Germline CDR1 and CDR2: SGHTA and FQGNSA. Trimming shortened V by 5 bases and J by 4 bases, and 7 bases separated the two germline ends. The CDR3 has 12 amino acids.

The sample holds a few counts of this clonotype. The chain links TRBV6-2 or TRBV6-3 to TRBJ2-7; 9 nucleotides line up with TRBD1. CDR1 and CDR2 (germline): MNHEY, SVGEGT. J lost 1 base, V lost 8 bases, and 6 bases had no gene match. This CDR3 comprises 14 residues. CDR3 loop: CASRGQGISYEQYF. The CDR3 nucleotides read TGTGCCAGCCGTGGACAGGGGATATCCTACGAGCAGTACTTC.

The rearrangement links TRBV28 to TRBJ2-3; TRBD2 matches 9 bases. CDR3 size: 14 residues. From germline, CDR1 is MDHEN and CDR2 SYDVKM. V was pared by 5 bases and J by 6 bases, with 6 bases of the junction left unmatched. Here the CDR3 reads CASSKLAGSDTQYF. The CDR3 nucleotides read TGTGCCAGCAGTAAGCTAGCGGGATCGGATACGCAGTATTTT.

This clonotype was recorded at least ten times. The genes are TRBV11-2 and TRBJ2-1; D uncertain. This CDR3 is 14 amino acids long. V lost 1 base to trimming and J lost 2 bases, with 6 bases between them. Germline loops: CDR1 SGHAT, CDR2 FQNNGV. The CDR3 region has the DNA TGTGCCAGCAGCTTAGGAACAGCCTACAATGAGCAGTTCTTC. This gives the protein CASSLGTAYNEQFF. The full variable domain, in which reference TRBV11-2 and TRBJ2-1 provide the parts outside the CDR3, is EAGVAQSPRYKIIEKRQSVAFWCNPISGHATLYWYQQILGQGPKLLIQFQNNGVVDDSQLPKDRFSAERLKGVDSTLKIQPAKLEDSAVYLCASSLGTAYNEQFFGPGTRLTVL.

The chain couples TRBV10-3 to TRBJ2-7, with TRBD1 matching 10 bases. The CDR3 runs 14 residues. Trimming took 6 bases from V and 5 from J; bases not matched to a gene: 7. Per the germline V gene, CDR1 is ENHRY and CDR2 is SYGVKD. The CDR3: CAISWTGGDHEQYF. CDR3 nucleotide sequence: TGTGCCATCAGCTGGACAGGGGGAGACCACGAGCAGTACTTC.

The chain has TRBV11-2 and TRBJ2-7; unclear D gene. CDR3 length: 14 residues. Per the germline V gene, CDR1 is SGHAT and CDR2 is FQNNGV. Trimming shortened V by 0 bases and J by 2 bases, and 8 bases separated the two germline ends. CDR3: CASSLDHGAYEQYF. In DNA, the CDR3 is TGTGCCAGCAGCTTAGATCATGGAGCCTACGAGCAGTACTTC.

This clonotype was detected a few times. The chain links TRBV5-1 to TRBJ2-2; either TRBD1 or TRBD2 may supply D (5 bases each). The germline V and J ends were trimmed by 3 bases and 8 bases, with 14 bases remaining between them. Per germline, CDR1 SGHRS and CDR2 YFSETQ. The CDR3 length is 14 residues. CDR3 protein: CASSWGPLSGELFF. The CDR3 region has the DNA TGCGCCAGCAGCTGGGGACCATTAAGTGGGGAGCTGTTTTTT.

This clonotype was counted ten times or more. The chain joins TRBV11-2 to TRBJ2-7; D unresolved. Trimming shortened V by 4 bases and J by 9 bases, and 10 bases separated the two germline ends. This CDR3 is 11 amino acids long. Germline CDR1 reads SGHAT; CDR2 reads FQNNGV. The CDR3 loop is CASSSTYSQYF. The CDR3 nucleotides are TGTGCCAGCAGCTCAACGTATTCGCAGTACTTC.

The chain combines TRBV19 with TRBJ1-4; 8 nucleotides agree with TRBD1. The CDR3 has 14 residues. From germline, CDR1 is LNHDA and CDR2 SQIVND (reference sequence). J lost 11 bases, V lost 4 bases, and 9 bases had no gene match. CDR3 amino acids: CASSTTGGMEKLFF. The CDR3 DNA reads TGTGCCAGTAGTACCACAGGGGGTATGGAGAAACTGTTTTTT.

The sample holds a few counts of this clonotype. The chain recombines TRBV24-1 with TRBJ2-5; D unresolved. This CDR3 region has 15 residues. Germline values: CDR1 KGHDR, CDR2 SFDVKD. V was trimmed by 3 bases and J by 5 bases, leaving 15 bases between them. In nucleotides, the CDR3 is TGTGCCACCAGTGATCCAAAGACCCCGGAGGAGACCCAGTACTTC. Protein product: CATSDPKTPEETQYF.

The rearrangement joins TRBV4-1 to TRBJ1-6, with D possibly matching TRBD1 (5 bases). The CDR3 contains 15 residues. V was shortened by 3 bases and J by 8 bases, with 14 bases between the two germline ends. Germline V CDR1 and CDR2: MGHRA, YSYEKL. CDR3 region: CASSHETGAYSPLHF. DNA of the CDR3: TGCGCCAGCAGCCATGAAACCGGGGCCTATTCACCCCTCCACTTT.

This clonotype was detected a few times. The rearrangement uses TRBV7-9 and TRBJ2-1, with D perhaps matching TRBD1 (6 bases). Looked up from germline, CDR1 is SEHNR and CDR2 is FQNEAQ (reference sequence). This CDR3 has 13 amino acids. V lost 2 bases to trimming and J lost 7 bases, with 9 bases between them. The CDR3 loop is CASSLPQGNEQFF. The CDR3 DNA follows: TGTGCCAGCAGCTTACCCCAGGGGAATGAGCAGTTCTTC.

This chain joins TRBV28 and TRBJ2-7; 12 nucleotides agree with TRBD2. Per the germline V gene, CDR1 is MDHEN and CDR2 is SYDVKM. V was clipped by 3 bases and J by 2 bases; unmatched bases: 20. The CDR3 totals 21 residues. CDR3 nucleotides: TGTGCCAGCAGTTTTCCGACCCAACTAGCGGGGGGACGAATGGTTGCCTACGAGCAGTACTTC. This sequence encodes CASSFPTQLAGGRMVAYEQYF.

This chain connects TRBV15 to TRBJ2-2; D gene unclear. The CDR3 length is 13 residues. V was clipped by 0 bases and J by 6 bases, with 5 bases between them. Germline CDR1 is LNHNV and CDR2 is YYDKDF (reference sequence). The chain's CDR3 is CATSRDSPGELFF. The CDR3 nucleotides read TGTGCCACCAGCAGAGATTCTCCCGGGGAGCTGTTTTTT.

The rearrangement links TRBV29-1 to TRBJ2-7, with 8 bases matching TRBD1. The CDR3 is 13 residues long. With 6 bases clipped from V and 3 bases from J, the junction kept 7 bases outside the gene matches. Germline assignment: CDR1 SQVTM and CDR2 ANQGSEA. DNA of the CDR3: TGCAGCGTCGCACCTGGGACAGGCTACGAGCAGTACTTC. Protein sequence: CSVAPGTGYEQYF.

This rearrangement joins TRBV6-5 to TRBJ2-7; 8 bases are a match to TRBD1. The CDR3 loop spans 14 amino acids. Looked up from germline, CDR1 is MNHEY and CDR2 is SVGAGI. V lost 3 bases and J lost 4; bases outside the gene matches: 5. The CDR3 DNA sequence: TGTGCCAGCAGTTATTCGACAGGGGAATACGAGCAGTACTTC. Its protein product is CASSYSTGEYEQYF.